This T cell receptor beta chain derives from a study of cytomegalovirus exposure and HLA in healthy donors (dated by TCRdb to 2016 to 2017). Concerning the study at large: An earlier analysis of several hundred of the donors reported 276 Gb of sequence data and around 110 million unique TCR beta sequences from 150 million to 200 million T cells. To study patterns of TCR occurrence, a later analysis re-analyzed previously published TCR beta repertoires from 650 to 750 donors and added high-resolution HLA genotyping. Typing coverage differed by locus: A, B, C, DRB1 and DQB1 were typed in about 620-640 donors, DQA1 in 500 to 550, DPA1 in approximately 600, and DPB1 in 450 to 480. The study aimed to test whether signatures of past pathogen exposure could be identified by cataloging public T cell receptors. HLA typing covered class I and class II loci at four-digit resolution. Along with the approximately 600-subject first cohort, a separate validation cohort of around 110 different subjects was used. On average, about 240,000 unique TCR beta nucleotide sequences were sequenced per donor among some 430 genotyped donors of the cohort, with 15% to 20% of those sequences being non-productive. Rather than using new phenotypic data, the later analysis identified candidate immune exposures from TCR beta sequences and from how often those sequences occurred across donors. An earlier analysis of fewer than 700 of the donors applied high-throughput TCR beta sequencing to assess whether each TCR beta V gene segment acted as functional or pseudogenic. Roughly 300 gigabases of sequencing data and approximately 92 million unique TCR sequences made up an early release that covered several hundred HLA-typed donors. To predict cytomegalovirus infection status, the study combined high-throughput TCR immunosequencing, statistical association of individual TCRs with disease status, and machine learning. All discovery cohort repertoires had been generated using a single sequencing platform. The study profiled the T cell repertoires of hundreds of subjects by immunosequencing and related them to cytomegalovirus serostatus. Donor age, sex, ethnicity and CMV serostatus were compiled alongside the repertoire data. Because of strong linkage in the cohort, roughly five DR-DQ haplotypes were treated as single units for association and clustering. Of the 300 to 400 genotyped donors, 65% to 90% fell in the genetic ancestry cluster associated with self-reported Caucasian donors. In a later genetic analysis, genome-wide SNP genotypes for about 65% of the roughly 670 donors were used, and that subset was treated as a discovery cohort. Findings and caveats that apply to the study as a whole: For the cohort, immune exposure information was limited to CMV serostatus. While some public TCRs were present in many individuals, most TCR sequences turned up only very rarely across donors. The study listed 150 to 200 TCR beta chains as associated with cytomegalovirus. An earlier analysis of around 540 of the donors showed that most TCR beta V segments appeared in productive rearrangements either about 90% or about 30% of the time, which broadly matched IMGT annotations. The classifier was reported to diagnose cytomegalovirus status with high specificity and sensitivity in both the original and validation cohorts. In a later analysis, HLA-associated TCR beta chains showed more clonal expansion and lower generation probabilities than non-associated chains that were equally common. Linkage disequilibrium might explain the correlated functional status among segregating V segments, but an unknown experimental factor could not be excluded. Because counts were too low, about 17 rarely observed V segments, including chromosome 9 orphons, were excluded from the earlier analysis of several hundred of the donors. A later analysis reported that several top co-occurrence clusters appeared linked to parvovirus B19, influenza, CMV and Epstein-Barr virus. In vitro tests confirmed that three of the cytomegalovirus-associated TCR beta chains recognize cytomegalovirus antigens. In a later genetic analysis, fewer N-insertions in productive TCRs were reported among donors in an Asian-associated ancestry cluster than the roughly 700-donor mean. The presence/absence analyses assumed that sequencing depth was roughly uniform across donors, and that assumption may not be true. Assigning TCR associations to individual alleles was difficult when HLA alleles, especially DR and DQ, strongly co-occurred. A further reported finding was that TCR beta sequences accurately predicted the HLA-A and HLA-B alleles for most subjects in the first cohort. In a later analysis, the rate of TCR association differed among HLA loci, with DRB1 alleles having the most associated TCRs and HLA-C alleles having the fewest. At a false discovery rate of 0.05, a later analysis linked fewer than 20,000 TCR beta sequences to specific HLA alleles. A later genetic analysis associated a missense DCLRE1C variant with V-gene and J-gene trimming of TCR beta chains, and an independent cohort replicated the association. Only TCR beta chains were sequenced in this cohort, and the absence of alpha or paired-chain data limited detectable features. The authors suggested that the approach could potentially be generalized to other disease states and immunological phenotypes. Because some donors lacked HLA typing at each locus, the association tests relied only on the typed subset. A later analysis found that most CMV-associated TCR beta chains appeared HLA-restricted, with HLA associations seemingly driven largely by CMV exposure. A cluster of highly shared sequence variants was judged likely to be a technical artifact of the sequencing pipeline. Some IMGT-functional V segments, including TRBV6-2 and TRBV6-3, could not be told apart with the 87-base-pair reads, so those segments were excluded.

Trimming removed 0 bases from V and 5 bases from J, leaving 8 bases between the germline ends. From the cysteine up to the phenylalanine, the CDR3 has a length of 14 residues. CDR3 DNA is the only sequence kept; it has 42 bases, read in frame from the first base. The germline V gene specifies SGHNT as CDR1 and YENEEA as CDR2. Libraries were made using the immunoSEQ multiplex PCR assay. The multiplex PCR relied on a mix of 60 forward primers for TCR Vbeta segments and 13 reverse primers for TCR Jbeta segments. A multiplex PCR assay on genomic DNA amplified the CDR3 region of rearranged TCR beta genes. The Illumina HiSeq System was used to sequence the amplified TCR beta libraries as 87-base-pair reads. The original methods were these. Across the roughly 640 repertoires, a later analysis counted 78 million or so unique TCR beta chains, 8.5 million to 12 million of which were shared by at least two donors. Raw reads were error-corrected and collapsed into unique sequences with a nearest-neighbor algorithm that merged closely related sequences to remove PCR and sequencing errors. To assign V, D and J gene segments, CDR3 sequences were aligned to IMGT reference sequences. Each retained sequence needed at least a six-nucleotide match to both a V gene segment and a J gene segment. A rearrangement was called productive if the CDR3 had no stop codons and remained in frame with V and J, and every other rearrangement was called non-productive. Following IMGT convention, CDR3 was defined as the stretch from the second conserved V-encoded cysteine up to the conserved J-encoded phenylalanine. In an earlier analysis of more than 550 of the donors, sequences lacking an unambiguous match to a single V gene segment were excluded. In an earlier analysis of 587 of the donors, a V segment was called functional when productive rearrangements were above 56.7%, and segregating when the standard deviation between donors exceeded 5%. To diagnose cytomegalovirus status from the catalog of TCR beta chain sequences, a statistical classification framework was built. In a later analysis, V and J genes were assigned by comparing TCR nucleotide sequences against IMGT/GENE-DB human TR gene sequences. The TCRdist pipeline was used in a later analysis to assign CDR3 sequences and most-parsimonious VDJ recombination scenarios. In a later analysis, every TCR beta chain was defined by the combination of its CDR3 amino acid sequence and its V-gene family, and reads without a unique V-gene family were dropped. In a later analysis, some 600 highly shared, low-generation-probability nucleotide sequences were removed to address suspected cross-contamination and a sequencing artifact. A later analysis calculated a clonal expansion index for each public chain from normalized within-repertoire ranks of inferred template counts. Generation probabilities in a later analysis came from a VDJ recombination model fitted to out-of-frame rearrangements, and those results were checked against IGoR. In a later analysis, TCR-TCR, TCR-HLA and TCR-CMV co-occurrence was scored with hypergeometric tests, and a repertoire-size bias correction was applied to TCR pairs. In a later analysis, false discovery rates were estimated by permuting HLA or CMV assignments 20 times. In a later analysis, co-occurring TCRs were grouped using DBSCAN, and TCRdist sequence similarity was added for clustering within HLA-allele-positive subsets. Repertoires with fewer than 30,000 or more than 120,000 public chains were left out of co-occurrence clustering, as were five repertoires with anomalous nucleotide sharing. Not all clones reach the TCRdb copy of this immuneACCESS table, which keeps in-frame sequences only. Checked studies attribute under half of the gap to unresolved V genes and leave the rest unexplained. V and J calls and clone size come straight from that table; D and trimming were deduced from the DNA. This sample's clone table shows 100,000 to 150,000 clones. Of the sample, more than 1% falls within the top ten clones.

A remark on this clone: Its antigen target is currently unknown.

The cohort was made up of 666 healthy bone marrow donors. At the time of sampling, every cohort member was nominally healthy, though immune exposures that went unrecorded were likely present. The donor tested CMV seronegative, placing the donor among the 300 to 400 seronegative members of the cohort. Each donor provided a peripheral blood sample, and peripheral blood mononuclear cells were used for TCR beta sequencing. Genomic DNA extraction from the blood cell samples was performed with the Qiagen DNeasy Blood Extraction Kit. This sequence was found in a man younger than 35 in good health and CMV-seronegative. The rearranged chain carries TRBV11-3 and TRBJ2-1; there is no confident call for the D gene. The sequenced material came from PBMCs. The CDR3 region reads CASSLEFLDNEQFF. The nucleotides read TGTGCCAGCAGCTTAGAGTTTCTCGACAATGAGCAGTTCTTC. Here the CDR3 is joined to the reference TRBV11-3 and TRBJ2-1 genes, and the full variable domain is: EAGVVQSPRYKIIEKKQPVAFWCNPISGHNTLYWYLQNLGQGPELLIRYENEEAVDDSQLPKDRFSAERLKGVDSTLKIQPAELGDSAVYLCASSLEFLDNEQFFGPGTRLTVL.